The rows below give T cell receptor beta chains drawn from one sample of a study of blood T cell repertoires in COVID-19. Using immunoSEQ multiplex PCR, the repertoire was profiled, and TCRdb retains in-frame clones only, with some absent. The data show 55,000 to 75,000 clones, 80% to 85% seen once. The sequencing sample was made of peripheral blood. These receptors originate from a human donor in a cohort sampled during active COVID-19. The CDR3 runs from the conserved cysteine through the conserved F or W. The D gene is left open where the match is weak. Size tells how often a clone was seen (once, few, many) or the class of an expanded clone, and some rows leave it out.

CDR3aa: CASSLTGASGNTIYF; CDR3nt: TGTGCCAGCAGCTTAACAGGAGCCTCTGGAAACACCATATATTTT; d_gene: .; v_gene: TRBV5-4; j_gene: TRBJ1-3; abundance: .
CDR3aa: CASSYGAGGGETQYF; CDR3nt: TGTGCCAGCAGTTACGGAGCGGGAGGGGGGGAGACCCAGTACTTC; d_gene: TRBD2; v_gene: TRBV6-5; j_gene: TRBJ2-5; abundance: .
CDR3aa: CASSLDRENYGYTF; CDR3nt: TGTGCCAGCAGCTTAGACAGGGAAAACTATGGCTACACCTTC; d_gene: .; v_gene: TRBV7-9; j_gene: TRBJ1-2; abundance: few
CDR3aa: CASSLASSGGQPQHF; CDR3nt: TGTGCCAGCAGCTTAGCGTCCTCAGGAGGTCAGCCCCAGCATTTT; d_gene: .; v_gene: TRBV7-2; j_gene: TRBJ1-5; abundance: .
CDR3aa: CASRGLAGAQPYNEQFF; CDR3nt: TGTGCCAGCAGAGGACTAGCGGGAGCCCAACCTTACAATGAGCAGTTCTTC; d_gene: TRBD2; v_gene: TRBV28; j_gene: TRBJ2-1; abundance: .
CDR3aa: CASSSDWGDSYGYTF; CDR3nt: TGTGCCAGCAGCTCCGACTGGGGGGATAGCTATGGCTACACCTTC; d_gene: .; v_gene: TRBV7-8; j_gene: TRBJ1-2; abundance: .
CDR3aa: CASSSTGVNTGELFF; CDR3nt: TGTGCCAGCAGCTCGACAGGGGTTAACACCGGGGAGCTGTTTTTT; d_gene: TRBD1; v_gene: TRBV5-8; j_gene: TRBJ2-2; abundance: .
CDR3aa: CASSPRASDTQYF; CDR3nt: TGTGCCAGCAGTCCCAGGGCGTCAGATACGCAGTATTTT; d_gene: .; v_gene: TRBV3-1/TRBV3-2; j_gene: TRBJ2-3; abundance: once
CDR3aa: CASSISRSGTEQFF; CDR3nt: TGTGCCAGTAGTATATCCCGTAGCGGGACCGAGCAGTTCTTC; d_gene: TRBD2; v_gene: TRBV19; j_gene: TRBJ2-1; abundance: .
CDR3aa: CACNRGQDQPQHF; CDR3nt: TGTGCCTGTAACAGGGGGCAAGATCAGCCCCAGCATTTT; d_gene: TRBD1; v_gene: TRBV30; j_gene: TRBJ1-5; abundance: .
CDR3aa: CASSAGYGGPYEQYF; CDR3nt: TGTGCCAGCAGCGCCGGATACGGGGGTCCCTACGAGCAGTACTTC; d_gene: .; v_gene: TRBV9; j_gene: TRBJ2-7; abundance: .
CDR3aa: CASSLGRSAGEGYEQYF; CDR3nt: TGTGCCAGCAGCCTCGGCCGCTCCGCGGGAGAAGGCTACGAGCAGTACTTC; d_gene: TRBD2; v_gene: TRBV4-2; j_gene: TRBJ2-7; abundance: .
CDR3aa: CASSLALSELTGGTQYF; CDR3nt: TGCGCCAGCAGCTTGGCCTTATCGGAGTTAACCGGGGGTACGCAGTATTTT; d_gene: .; v_gene: TRBV5-1; j_gene: TRBJ2-3; abundance: .
CDR3aa: CASSPTSLEAFF; CDR3nt: TGTGCCAGCAGTCCTACCTCCCTTGAAGCTTTCTTT; d_gene: .; v_gene: TRBV6-5; j_gene: TRBJ1-1; abundance: .
CDR3aa: CASSARRDNSYEQYF; CDR3nt: TGTGCCAGCAGCGCGCGCCGGGACAACTCCTACGAGCAGTACTTC; d_gene: .; v_gene: TRBV9; j_gene: TRBJ2-7; abundance: once
CDR3aa: CASSDDETSGYNEQFF; CDR3nt: TGTGCCAGCAGTGACGACGAGACTAGCGGATACAATGAGCAGTTCTTC; d_gene: TRBD2; v_gene: TRBV6-4; j_gene: TRBJ2-1; abundance: .
CDR3aa: CASCGLARLSYNEQFF; CDR3nt: TGTGCCAGCTGTGGACTAGCGCGTCTCTCCTACAATGAGCAGTTCTTC; d_gene: .; v_gene: TRBV21-1; j_gene: TRBJ2-1; abundance: .
CDR3aa: CASSNERGNTEAFF; CDR3nt: TGTGCCAGCAGCAATGAAAGGGGGAACACTGAAGCTTTCTTT; d_gene: .; v_gene: TRBV21-1; j_gene: TRBJ1-1; abundance: .
CDR3aa: CASKSSGQYEQYF; CDR3nt: TGTGCCAGCAAGTCTAGCGGCCAATACGAGCAGTACTTC; d_gene: TRBD2; v_gene: TRBV6-5; j_gene: TRBJ2-7; abundance: .
CDR3aa: CASSLDRDIEQYF; CDR3nt: TGTGCCAGCAGCCTAGACAGGGATATAGAGCAGTACTTC; d_gene: TRBD1; v_gene: TRBV28; j_gene: TRBJ2-7; abundance: .
CDR3aa: CASSFAGDTQYF; CDR3nt: TGTGCCAGCAGCTTTGCGGGAGATACGCAGTATTTT; d_gene: .; v_gene: TRBV7-9; j_gene: TRBJ2-3; abundance: .
CDR3aa: CANTGRGPNYGYTF; CDR3nt: TGTGCCAACACAGGAAGAGGACCTAACTATGGCTACACCTTC; d_gene: .; v_gene: TRBV2; j_gene: TRBJ1-2; abundance: .
CDR3aa: CASSYGQEPTNEKLFF; CDR3nt: TGTGCCAGCAGTTACGGACAGGAACCAACTAATGAAAAACTGTTTTTT; d_gene: TRBD1; v_gene: TRBV11-2; j_gene: TRBJ1-4; abundance: .
CDR3aa: CASSQAGGTETQYF; CDR3nt: TGTGCCAGCAGCCAGGCGGGAGGAACGGAGACCCAGTACTTC; d_gene: TRBD2; v_gene: TRBV9; j_gene: TRBJ2-5; abundance: many
CDR3aa: CAWSVLNEQFF; CDR3nt: TGTGCCTGGAGTGTACTAAATGAGCAGTTCTTC; d_gene: .; v_gene: TRBV30; j_gene: TRBJ2-1; abundance: few
CDR3aa: CASSRGLAGEQTQYF; CDR3nt: TGTGCCAGCAGCCGAGGACTAGCGGGAGAACAGACGCAGTATTTT; d_gene: TRBD2; v_gene: TRBV7-6; j_gene: TRBJ2-3; abundance: .
CDR3aa: CASSPWDSMRPGEQFF; CDR3nt: TGTGCCAGCAGTCCCTGGGACTCCATGCGCCCGGGGGAGCAGTTCTTC; d_gene: .; v_gene: TRBV6-2/TRBV6-3; j_gene: TRBJ2-1; abundance: .
CDR3aa: CASSQGRVNTEAFF; CDR3nt: TGTGCCAGCAGCCAAGGCCGGGTGAACACTGAAGCTTTCTTT; d_gene: .; v_gene: TRBV3-1/TRBV3-2; j_gene: TRBJ1-1; abundance: .
CDR3aa: CASSPRTVMNTEAFF; CDR3nt: TGTGCCAGCTCACCACGGACAGTTATGAACACTGAAGCTTTCTTT; d_gene: .; v_gene: TRBV18; j_gene: TRBJ1-1; abundance: .
CDR3aa: CASSIYGANIQYF; CDR3nt: TGTGCCAGTAGTATTTACGGAGCAAACATTCAGTACTTC; d_gene: .; v_gene: TRBV19; j_gene: TRBJ2-4; abundance: .
CDR3aa: CASSLFNQGRAYNEQFF; CDR3nt: TGTGCCAGCAGTTTATTCAATCAGGGAAGGGCCTACAATGAGCAGTTCTTC; d_gene: .; v_gene: TRBV28; j_gene: TRBJ2-1; abundance: .
CDR3aa: CAWSGQGGEPQHF; CDR3nt: TGTGCCTGGAGTGGGCAGGGAGGAGAGCCCCAGCATTTT; d_gene: .; v_gene: TRBV30; j_gene: TRBJ1-5; abundance: .
CDR3aa: CASSYLREGFTF; CDR3nt: TGTGCCAGCAGTTACCTCCGAGAGGGATTCACCTTC; d_gene: .; v_gene: TRBV6-6; j_gene: TRBJ1-2; abundance: .
CDR3aa: CASSQALNTGELFF; CDR3nt: TGTGCCAGCAGCCAAGCACTAAACACCGGGGAGCTGTTTTTT; d_gene: .; v_gene: TRBV3-1/TRBV3-2; j_gene: TRBJ2-2; abundance: .
CDR3aa: CASSEVTGGNQPQHF; CDR3nt: TGTGCCAGCTCAGAGGTGACGGGGGGCAATCAGCCCCAGCATTTT; d_gene: .; v_gene: TRBV18; j_gene: TRBJ1-5; abundance: .
CDR3aa: CATPGGAAGANVLTF; CDR3nt: TGTGCCACCCCGGGGGGCGCGGCTGGGGCCAACGTCCTGACTTTC; d_gene: .; v_gene: TRBV2; j_gene: TRBJ2-6; abundance: .
CDR3aa: CASTPLAGNTGELFF; CDR3nt: TGTGCCAGCACCCCGCTAGCGGGGAACACCGGGGAGCTGTTTTTT; d_gene: TRBD2; v_gene: TRBV7-9; j_gene: TRBJ2-2; abundance: .
CDR3aa: CASTLRTGGNSPLHF; CDR3nt: TGTGCCAGCACCCTTCGGACAGGGGGCAACTCACCCCTCCACTTT; d_gene: TRBD1; v_gene: TRBV6-5; j_gene: TRBJ1-6; abundance: few
CDR3aa: CASSQELLYEQYF; CDR3nt: TGCGCCAGCAGCCAAGAACTCCTATACGAGCAGTACTTC; d_gene: .; v_gene: TRBV4-1; j_gene: TRBJ2-7; abundance: .
CDR3aa: CASKAWGTAETQYF; CDR3nt: TGCGCCAGCAAGGCATGGGGGACAGCGGAGACCCAGTACTTC; d_gene: TRBD1; v_gene: TRBV10-1; j_gene: TRBJ2-5; abundance: .
CDR3aa: CASAPGMYQPQHF; CDR3nt: TGTGCCAGTGCCCCAGGGATGTATCAGCCCCAGCATTTT; d_gene: .; v_gene: TRBV7-8; j_gene: TRBJ1-5; abundance: many
CDR3aa: CASSQPGTGAYEQYF; CDR3nt: TGTGCCAGCAGCCAGCCGGGGACAGGGGCCTACGAGCAGTACTTC; d_gene: TRBD1; v_gene: TRBV4-2; j_gene: TRBJ2-7; abundance: once
CDR3aa: CASSHPGDTIYF; CDR3nt: TGTGCCAGCAGCCATCCGGGTGACACCATATATTTT; d_gene: .; v_gene: TRBV3-1/TRBV3-2; j_gene: TRBJ1-3; abundance: .
CDR3aa: CASSGRGVGELFF; CDR3nt: TGTGCCAGCAGTGGTCGGGGTGTCGGGGAGCTGTTTTTT; d_gene: .; v_gene: TRBV2; j_gene: TRBJ2-2; abundance: .
CDR3aa: CASSGQGYGYTF; CDR3nt: TGTGCCAGCTCGGGACAAGGCTATGGCTACACCTTC; d_gene: .; v_gene: TRBV18; j_gene: TRBJ1-2; abundance: .
CDR3aa: CASSPRGLAGGYNEQFF; CDR3nt: TGTGCCAGCAGCCCGAGGGGACTAGCGGGAGGGTACAATGAGCAGTTCTTC; d_gene: TRBD2; v_gene: TRBV7-9; j_gene: TRBJ2-1; abundance: .
CDR3aa: CASSAVAQGAGNEQFF; CDR3nt: TGTGCCAGCAGTGCCGTCGCCCAGGGAGCGGGGAATGAGCAGTTCTTC; d_gene: TRBD2; v_gene: TRBV2; j_gene: TRBJ2-1; abundance: .
CDR3aa: CASEAPGISTDTQYF; CDR3nt: TGTGCCAGCGAAGCCCCGGGGATTAGCACAGATACGCAGTATTTT; d_gene: .; v_gene: TRBV28; j_gene: TRBJ2-3; abundance: few
CDR3aa: CASSPLTGGIEQFF; CDR3nt: TGTGCCAGCAGTCCTTTGACAGGGGGCATTGAGCAGTTCTTC; d_gene: TRBD1; v_gene: TRBV28; j_gene: TRBJ2-1; abundance: .
CDR3aa: CASSPGGGTQYF; CDR3nt: TGTGCCAGCAGCCCAGGGGGCGGCACGCAGTATTTT; d_gene: TRBD1; v_gene: TRBV7-2; j_gene: TRBJ2-3; abundance: few
CDR3aa: CSATTGSEQYF; CDR3nt: TGCAGTGCTACCACAGGTTCCGAGCAGTACTTC; d_gene: .; v_gene: TRBV20-1; j_gene: TRBJ2-7; abundance: .
CDR3aa: CASSLWESTDTQYF; CDR3nt: TGTGCCAGCAGCTTATGGGAGAGCACAGATACGCAGTATTTT; d_gene: .; v_gene: TRBV7-2; j_gene: TRBJ2-3; abundance: .
CDR3aa: CASTDQGQGEQYF; CDR3nt: TGTGCCAGCACCGACCAGGGACAGGGCGAGCAGTACTTC; d_gene: TRBD1; v_gene: TRBV28; j_gene: TRBJ2-7; abundance: .
CDR3aa: CASSLGRGALGFTQHF; CDR3nt: TGTGCCAGCAGTTTAGGGAGGGGGGCCCTAGGTTTCACCCAGCATTTT; d_gene: .; v_gene: TRBV28; j_gene: TRBJ1-5; abundance: .